The TCR beta chain described here comes from a study of cytomegalovirus exposure and HLA in healthy donors. Assay: immunoSEQ multiplex PCR; the TCRdb copy retains only in-frame clones and omits some. The sample contains tens of thousands of clones, approximately 91% of which appear only once. With V trimmed by 5 bases and J by 2 bases, 4 bases remained unmatched. This CDR3 has 16 residues. Per the germline V gene, CDR1 is SNHLY and CDR2 is FYNNEI. The sequenced material came from PBMCs. The clonotype was recovered from a man aged 30-40 years in good health and CMV-seronegative. The chain joins TRBV2 to TRBJ2-3; 13 nucleotides agree with TRBD2. Written as DNA, the CDR3 is TGTGCCAGCAGTATGGGGACTAGCGGGGACACAGATACGCAGTATTTT. It is translated as CASSMGTSGDTDTQYF. Filled out from reference TRBV2 and TRBJ2-3, the complete variable domain reads EPEVTQTPSHQVTQMGQEVILRCVPISNHLYFYWYRQILGQKVEFLVSFYNNEISEKSEIFDDQFSVERPDGSNFTLKIRSTKLEDSAMYFCASSMGTSGDTDTQYFGPGTRLTVL.